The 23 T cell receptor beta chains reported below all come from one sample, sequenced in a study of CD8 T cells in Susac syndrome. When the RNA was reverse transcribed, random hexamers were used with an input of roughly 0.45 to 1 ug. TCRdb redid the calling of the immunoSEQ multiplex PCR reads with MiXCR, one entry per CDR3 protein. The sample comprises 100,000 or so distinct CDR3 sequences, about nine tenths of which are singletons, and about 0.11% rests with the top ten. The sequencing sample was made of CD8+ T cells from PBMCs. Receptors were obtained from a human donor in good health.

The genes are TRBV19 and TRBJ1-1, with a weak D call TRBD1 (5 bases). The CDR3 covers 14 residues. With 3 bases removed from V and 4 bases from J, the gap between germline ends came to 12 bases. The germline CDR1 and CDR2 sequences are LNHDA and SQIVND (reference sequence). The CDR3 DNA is TGTGCCAGTAGTATGACTTGGGGCCTCACTGAAGCTTTCTTT. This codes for CASSMTWGLTEAFF.

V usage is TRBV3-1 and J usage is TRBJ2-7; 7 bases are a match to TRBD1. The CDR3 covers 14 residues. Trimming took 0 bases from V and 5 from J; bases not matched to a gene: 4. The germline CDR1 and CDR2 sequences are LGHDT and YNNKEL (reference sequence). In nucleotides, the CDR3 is TGTGCCAGCAGCCAAGAGAACAGGGGAAACGAGCAGTACTTC. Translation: CASSQENRGNEQYF.

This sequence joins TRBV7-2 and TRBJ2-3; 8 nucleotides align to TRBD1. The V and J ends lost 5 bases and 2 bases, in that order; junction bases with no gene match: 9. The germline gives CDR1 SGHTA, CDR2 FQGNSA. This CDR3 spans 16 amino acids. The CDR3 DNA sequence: TGTGCCAGCAGCCAAACAGAGACAGGGGCCACAGATACGCAGTATTTT. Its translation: CASSQTETGATDTQYF.

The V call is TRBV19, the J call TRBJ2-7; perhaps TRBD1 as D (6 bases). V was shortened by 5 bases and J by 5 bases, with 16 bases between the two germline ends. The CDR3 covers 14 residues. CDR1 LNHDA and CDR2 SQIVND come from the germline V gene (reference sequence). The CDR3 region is CASSGNRAWHEQYF. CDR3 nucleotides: TGTGCCAGTAGTGGGAACAGGGCCTGGCACGAGCAGTACTTC.

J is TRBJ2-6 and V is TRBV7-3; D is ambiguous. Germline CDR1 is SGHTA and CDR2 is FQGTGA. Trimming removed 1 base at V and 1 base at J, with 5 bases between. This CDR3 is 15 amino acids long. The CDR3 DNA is TGTGCCAGCAGCTTAAGGGCGTCTGGGGCCAACGTCCTGACTTTC. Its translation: CASSLRASGANVLTF.

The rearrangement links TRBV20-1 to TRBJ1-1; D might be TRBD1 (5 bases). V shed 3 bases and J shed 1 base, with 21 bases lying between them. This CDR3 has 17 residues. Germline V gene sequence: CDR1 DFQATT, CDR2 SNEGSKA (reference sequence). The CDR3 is CSASMGGVGSTNTEAFF. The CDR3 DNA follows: TGCAGTGCTAGCATGGGAGGGGTCGGTTCTACGAACACTGAAGCTTTCTTT.

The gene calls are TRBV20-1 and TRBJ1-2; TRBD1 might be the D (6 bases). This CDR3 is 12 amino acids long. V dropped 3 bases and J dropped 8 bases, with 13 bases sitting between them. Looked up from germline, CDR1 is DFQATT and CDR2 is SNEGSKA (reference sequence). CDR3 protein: CSASSQGNGYTF. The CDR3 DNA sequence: TGCAGTGCTAGTTCCCAGGGGAACGGCTACACCTTC.

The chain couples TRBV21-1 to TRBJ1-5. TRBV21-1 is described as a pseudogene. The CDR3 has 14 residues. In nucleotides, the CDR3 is TGTGCCATTGAGGGTGCGGGAAGCAATCAGCCCCAGCATTTT. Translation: CAIEGAGSNQPQHF.

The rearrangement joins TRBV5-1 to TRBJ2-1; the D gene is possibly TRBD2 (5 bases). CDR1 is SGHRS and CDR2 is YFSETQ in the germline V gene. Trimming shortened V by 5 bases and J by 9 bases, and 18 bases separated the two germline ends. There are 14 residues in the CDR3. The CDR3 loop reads CASRQSLAKSEQFF. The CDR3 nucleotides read TGCGCCAGCAGACAAAGCCTAGCAAAGAGTGAGCAGTTCTTC.

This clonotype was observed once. CDR3 in DNA: TGTGCCAGCAGTCCGACTTTGATGATTAATCAGCCCCAGCATTTT. Translation: CASSPTLMINQPQHF. The chain employs TRBV28 and TRBJ1-5; D is uncertain. Germline assignment: CDR1 MDHEN and CDR2 SYDVKM. The CDR3 is made up of 15 amino acids. Trimming left V 5 bases short and J 4 bases short, with 15 bases between.

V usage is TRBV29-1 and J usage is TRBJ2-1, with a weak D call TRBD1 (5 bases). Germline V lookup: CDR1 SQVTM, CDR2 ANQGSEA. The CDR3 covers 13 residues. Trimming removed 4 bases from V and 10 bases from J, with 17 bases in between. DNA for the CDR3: TGCAGCGTTGGGGCAGGGTCCAGAGAAGAGCAGTTCTTC. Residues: CSVGAGSREEQFF.

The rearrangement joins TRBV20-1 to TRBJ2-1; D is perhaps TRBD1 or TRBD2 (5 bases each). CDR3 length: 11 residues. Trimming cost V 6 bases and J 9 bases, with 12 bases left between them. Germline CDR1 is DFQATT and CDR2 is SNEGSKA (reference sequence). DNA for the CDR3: TGCAGTGCCCGCCGGGGCCCTGAGCAGTTCTTC. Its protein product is CSARRGPEQFF.

The CDR3 reads CASSFQGAPGTEAFF. The CDR3 nucleotides are TGTGCCAGCAGTTTTCAGGGGGCACCGGGAACTGAAGCTTTCTTT. The rearrangement links TRBV6-5 to TRBJ1-1; 8 bases are a match to TRBD1. This CDR3 spans 15 amino acids. Per germline, CDR1 MNHEY and CDR2 SVGAGI. V was pared by 4 bases and J by 5 bases, with 9 bases of the junction left unmatched.

The CDR3 loop reads CSVVRGYYEQYF. DNA for the CDR3: TGCAGCGTTGTAAGGGGTTACTACGAGCAGTACTTC. The chain recombines TRBV29-1 with TRBJ2-7; perhaps TRBD1 as D (5 bases). V gave up 4 bases and J gave up 3 bases, with 10 bases separating them. The CDR3 runs to 12 residues. The germline V gene encodes CDR1 SQVTM and CDR2 ANQGSEA.

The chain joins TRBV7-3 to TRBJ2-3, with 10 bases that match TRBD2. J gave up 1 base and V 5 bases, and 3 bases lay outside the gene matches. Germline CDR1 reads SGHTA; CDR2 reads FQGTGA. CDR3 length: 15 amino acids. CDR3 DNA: TGTGCCAGCAGCCGACTAGCGGGCCGCACAGATACGCAGTATTTT. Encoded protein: CASSRLAGRTDTQYF.

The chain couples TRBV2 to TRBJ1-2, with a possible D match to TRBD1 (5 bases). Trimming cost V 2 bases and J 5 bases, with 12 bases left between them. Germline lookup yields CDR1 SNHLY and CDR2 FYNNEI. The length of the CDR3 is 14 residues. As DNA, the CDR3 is TGTGCCAGCAGTGAACCCAGGGTGGGTTATGGCTACACCTTC. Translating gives CASSEPRVGYGYTF. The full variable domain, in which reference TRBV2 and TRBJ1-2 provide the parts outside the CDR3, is EPEVTQTPSHQVTQMGQEVILRCVPISNHLYFYWYRQILGQKVEFLVSFYNNEISEKSEIFDDQFSVERPDGSNFTLKIRSTKLEDSAMYFCASSEPRVGYGYTFGSGTRLTVV.

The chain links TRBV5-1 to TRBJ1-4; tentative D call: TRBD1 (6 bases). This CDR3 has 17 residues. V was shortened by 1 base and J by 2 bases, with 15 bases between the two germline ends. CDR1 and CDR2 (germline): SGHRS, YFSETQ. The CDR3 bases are TGCGCCAGCAGCTTGAGACGCAGGGGTTCTACTAATGAAAAACTGTTTTTT. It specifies CASSLRRRGSTNEKLFF.

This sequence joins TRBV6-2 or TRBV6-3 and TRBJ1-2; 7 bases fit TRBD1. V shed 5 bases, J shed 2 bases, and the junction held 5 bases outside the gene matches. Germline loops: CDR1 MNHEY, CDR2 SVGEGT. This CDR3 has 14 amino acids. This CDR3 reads CASSRQGANYGYTF. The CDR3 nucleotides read TGTGCCAGCAGTCGACAGGGAGCGAACTATGGCTACACCTTC.

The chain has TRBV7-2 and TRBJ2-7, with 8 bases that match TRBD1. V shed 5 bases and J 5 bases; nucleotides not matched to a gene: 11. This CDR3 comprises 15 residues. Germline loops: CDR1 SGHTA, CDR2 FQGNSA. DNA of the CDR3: TGTGCCAGCAGCCCAACGACCAGGGGGCACCACGAGCAGTACTTC. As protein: CASSPTTRGHHEQYF.

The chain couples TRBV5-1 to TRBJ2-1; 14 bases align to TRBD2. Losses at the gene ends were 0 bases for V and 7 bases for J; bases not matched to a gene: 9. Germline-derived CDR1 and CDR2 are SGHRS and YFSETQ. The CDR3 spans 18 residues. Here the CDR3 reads CASSLEGTSGRLGNEQFF. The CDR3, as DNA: TGCGCCAGCAGCTTGGAAGGGACTAGCGGGAGACTTGGGAATGAGCAGTTCTTC.

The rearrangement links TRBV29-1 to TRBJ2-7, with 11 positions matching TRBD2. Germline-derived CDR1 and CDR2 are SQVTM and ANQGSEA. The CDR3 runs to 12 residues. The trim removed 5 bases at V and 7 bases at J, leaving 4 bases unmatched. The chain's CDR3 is CSVRLAGGEQYF. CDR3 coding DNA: TGCAGCGTTCGGCTAGCGGGAGGAGAGCAGTACTTC.

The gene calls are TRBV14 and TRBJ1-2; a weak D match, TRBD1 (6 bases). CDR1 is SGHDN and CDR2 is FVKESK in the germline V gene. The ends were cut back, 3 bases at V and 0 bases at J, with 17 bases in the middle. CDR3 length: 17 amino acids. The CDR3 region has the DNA TGTGCCAGCAGCCACGTAGGGTACGGACAGACTAACTATGGCTACACCTTC. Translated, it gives CASSHVGYGQTNYGYTF.

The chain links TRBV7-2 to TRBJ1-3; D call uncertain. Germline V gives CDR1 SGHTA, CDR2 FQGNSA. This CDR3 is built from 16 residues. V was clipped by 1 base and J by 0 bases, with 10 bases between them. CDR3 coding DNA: TGTGCCAGCAGCTTAGAGTGGTGGAGCTCTGGAAACACCATATATTTT. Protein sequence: CASSLEWWSSGNTIYF.